This T cell receptor beta chain is from a study of shared clonotypes between healthy human individuals. Generated by immunoSEQ multiplex PCR, the TCRdb table keeps only in-frame clones and is missing some. Among around 700,000 clones listed, approximately 79% were seen once. Germline CDR1 reads GTSNPN; CDR2 reads SVGIG (reference sequence). CDR3 size: 12 residues. Losses at the gene ends were 4 bases for V and 5 bases for J; bases not matched to a gene: 4. The sequence came from a woman younger than 45 in good health. The sequenced sample was memory CD4+ T cells sorted from blood. Described subset: CD45RA-negative fraction. J is TRBJ2-5 and V is TRBV30; 7 bases fit TRBD2. DNA for the CDR3: TGTGCCTGGAAACTAGCGTGGGAGACCCAGTACTTC. Translation gives CAWKLAWETQYF.